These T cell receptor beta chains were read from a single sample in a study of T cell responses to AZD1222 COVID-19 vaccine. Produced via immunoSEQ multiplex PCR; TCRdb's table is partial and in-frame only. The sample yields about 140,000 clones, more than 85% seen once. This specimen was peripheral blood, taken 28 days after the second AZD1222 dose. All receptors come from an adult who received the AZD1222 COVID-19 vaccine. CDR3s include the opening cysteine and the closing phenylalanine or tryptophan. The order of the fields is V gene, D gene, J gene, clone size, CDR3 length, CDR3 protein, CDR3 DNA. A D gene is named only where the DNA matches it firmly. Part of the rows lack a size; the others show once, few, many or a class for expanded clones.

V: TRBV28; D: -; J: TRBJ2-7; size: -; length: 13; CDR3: CASSSPGRDEQYF; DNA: TGTGCCAGCAGTTCCCCAGGGCGAGACGAGCAGTACTTC
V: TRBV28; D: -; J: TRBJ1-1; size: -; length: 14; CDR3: CASSFTRVGTEAFF; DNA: TGTGCCAGCAGTTTCACGAGGGTCGGCACTGAAGCTTTCTTT
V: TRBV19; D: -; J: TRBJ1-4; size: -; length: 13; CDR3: CASSIFSNEKLFF; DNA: TGTGCCAGTAGTATTTTTAGTAATGAAAAACTGTTTTTT
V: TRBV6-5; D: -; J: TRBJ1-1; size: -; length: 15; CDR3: CASRPGRIMNTEAFF; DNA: TGTGCCAGCAGACCGGGACGCATCATGAACACTGAAGCTTTCTTT
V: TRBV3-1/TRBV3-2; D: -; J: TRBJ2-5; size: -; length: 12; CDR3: CASSQVGETQYF; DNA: TGTGCCAGCAGCCAAGTCGGCGAGACCCAGTACTTC
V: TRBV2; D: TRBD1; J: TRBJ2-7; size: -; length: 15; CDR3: CASSEGQGSSYEQYF; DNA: TGTGCCAGCAGTGAAGGACAGGGTTCGTCCTACGAGCAGTACTTC
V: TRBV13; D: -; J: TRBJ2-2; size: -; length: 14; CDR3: CASAPGLSYGELFF; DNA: TGTGCCAGTGCTCCGGGACTCTCGTACGGGGAGCTGTTTTTT
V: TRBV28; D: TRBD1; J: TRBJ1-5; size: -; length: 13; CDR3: CASRPTGDQPQHF; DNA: TGTGCCAGCAGGCCGACAGGGGATCAGCCCCAGCATTTT
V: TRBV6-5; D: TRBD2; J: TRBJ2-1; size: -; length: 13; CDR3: CASSGTRGNEQFF; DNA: TGTGCCAGCAGCGGGACTAGAGGAAATGAGCAGTTCTTC
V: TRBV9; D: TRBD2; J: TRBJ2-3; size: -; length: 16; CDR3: CASSSRLASRTDTQYF; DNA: TGTGCCAGCAGCTCGAGACTAGCGAGCCGCACAGATACGCAGTATTTT
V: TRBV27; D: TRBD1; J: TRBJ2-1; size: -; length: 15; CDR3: CASSPRDRSSHEQFF; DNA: TGTGCCAGCAGTCCCAGGGACAGGTCATCCCATGAGCAGTTCTTC
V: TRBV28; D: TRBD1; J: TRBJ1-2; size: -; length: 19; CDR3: CASSPPYPPRDREVNGYTF; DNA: TGTGCCAGCAGTCCCCCGTACCCCCCGAGGGACAGGGAAGTTAATGGCTACACCTTC
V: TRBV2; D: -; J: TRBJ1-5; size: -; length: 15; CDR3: CASSEAQYSNQPQHF; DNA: TGTGCCAGCAGTGAAGCGCAGTATAGCAATCAGCCCCAGCATTTT
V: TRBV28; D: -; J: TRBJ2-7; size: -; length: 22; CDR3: CASSPSNQALNRDRIHTYEQYF; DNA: TGTGCCAGCAGTCCTTCGAACCAGGCGCTAAACAGGGATCGTATCCATACCTACGAGCAGTACTTC
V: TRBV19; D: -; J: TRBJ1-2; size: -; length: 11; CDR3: CASTSGIGYTF; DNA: TGTGCCAGTACCTCAGGGATAGGCTACACCTTC
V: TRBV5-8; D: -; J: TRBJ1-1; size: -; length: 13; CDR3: CASSPDGNTEAFF; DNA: TGTGCCAGCAGCCCCGACGGAAACACTGAAGCTTTCTTT
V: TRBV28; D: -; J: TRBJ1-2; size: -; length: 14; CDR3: CASSLNRETYGYTF; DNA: TGTGCCAGCAGTTTAAATCGGGAAACCTATGGCTACACCTTC
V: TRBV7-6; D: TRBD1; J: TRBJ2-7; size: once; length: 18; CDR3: CASSLSTGGTYDRREQYF; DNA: TGTGCCAGCAGCTTAAGTACAGGGGGGACGTACGATCGAAGAGAGCAGTACTTC
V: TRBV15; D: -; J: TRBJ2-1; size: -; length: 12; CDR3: CATSRGQEEQFF; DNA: TGTGCCACCAGCAGAGGACAGGAGGAGCAGTTCTTC
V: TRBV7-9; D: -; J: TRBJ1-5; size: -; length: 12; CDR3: CASTEPNQPQHF; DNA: TGTGCCAGCACCGAACCTAATCAGCCCCAGCATTTT
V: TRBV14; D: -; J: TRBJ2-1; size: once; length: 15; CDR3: CASSQGLTIYNEQFF; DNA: TGTGCCAGCAGCCAGGGCCTCACAATCTACAATGAGCAGTTCTTC
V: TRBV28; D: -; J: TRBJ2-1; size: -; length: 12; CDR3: CASSLADSTLFF; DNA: TGTGCCAGCAGTTTAGCGGACTCAACCCTGTTCTTC
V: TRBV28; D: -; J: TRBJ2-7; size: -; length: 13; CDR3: CASSGSVSYEQYF; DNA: TGTGCCAGCAGTGGGTCAGTCTCCTACGAGCAGTACTTC
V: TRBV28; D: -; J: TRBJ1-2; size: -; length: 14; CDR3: CASNPSSSSYGYTF; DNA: TGTGCCAGCAACCCGAGCTCATCGTCCTATGGCTACACCTTC
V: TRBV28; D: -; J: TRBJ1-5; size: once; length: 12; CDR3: CASRRGNQPQHF; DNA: TGTGCCAGCAGACGGGGGAATCAGCCCCAGCATTTT
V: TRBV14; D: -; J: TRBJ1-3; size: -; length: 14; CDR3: CASSRFVSGNTIYF; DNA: TGTGCCAGCAGCCGATTCGTCTCAGGAAACACCATATATTTT
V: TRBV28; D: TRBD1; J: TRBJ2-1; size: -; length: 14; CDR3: CASFRDRGPNEQFF; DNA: TGTGCCAGCTTCCGGGACAGGGGGCCTAATGAGCAGTTCTTC
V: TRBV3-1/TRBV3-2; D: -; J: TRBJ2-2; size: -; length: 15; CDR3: CASSQDPRVTGELFF; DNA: TGTGCCAGCAGCCAAGACCCCCGGGTCACCGGGGAGCTGTTTTTT
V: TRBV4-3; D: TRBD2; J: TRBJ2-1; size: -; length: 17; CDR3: CASSQEAGLAGRGEQFF; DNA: TGCGCCAGCAGCCAAGAGGCTGGACTAGCGGGAAGAGGTGAGCAGTTCTTC
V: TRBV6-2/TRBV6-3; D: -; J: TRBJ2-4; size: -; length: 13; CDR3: CASSSAGKNIQYF; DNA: TGTGCCAGCAGTTCGGCGGGGAAAAACATTCAGTACTTC
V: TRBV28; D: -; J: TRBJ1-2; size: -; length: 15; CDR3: CAAMSSGRPGYGYTF; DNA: TGTGCCGCGATGAGTAGTGGCAGGCCAGGCTATGGCTACACCTTC
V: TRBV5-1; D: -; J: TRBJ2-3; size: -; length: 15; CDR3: CASSPQGTSTDTQYF; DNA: TGCGCCAGCAGCCCACAGGGGACTAGCACAGATACGCAGTATTTT
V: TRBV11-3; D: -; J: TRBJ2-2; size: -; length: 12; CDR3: CASSIGPGELFF; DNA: TGTGCCAGCAGCATCGGTCCCGGGGAGCTGTTTTTT
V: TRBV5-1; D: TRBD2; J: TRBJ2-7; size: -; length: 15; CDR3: CASRGTSGTSYEQYF; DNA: TGCGCCAGCAGGGGGACTAGCGGGACCTCCTACGAGCAGTACTTC
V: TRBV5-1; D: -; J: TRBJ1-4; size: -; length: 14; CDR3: CASSFRRANEKLFF; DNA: TGCGCCAGCAGCTTCCGACGAGCCAATGAAAAACTGTTTTTT
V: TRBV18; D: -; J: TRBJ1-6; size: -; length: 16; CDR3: CASSPLDSDYNSPLHF; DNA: TGTGCCAGCTCACCACTGGACAGCGATTATAATTCACCCCTCCACTTT
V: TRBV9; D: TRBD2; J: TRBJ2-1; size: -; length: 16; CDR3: CASSVGPGGTYNEQFF; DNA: TGTGCCAGCAGCGTAGGGCCGGGAGGTACCTACAATGAGCAGTTCTTC
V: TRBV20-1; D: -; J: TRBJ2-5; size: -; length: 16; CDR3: CSASLGTGNLQETQYF; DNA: TGCAGTGCTAGTTTAGGGACGGGTAACCTTCAAGAGACCCAGTACTTC
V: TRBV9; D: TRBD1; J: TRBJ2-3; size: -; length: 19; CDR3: CASSGGSDRGYLSTDTQYF; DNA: TGTGCCAGCAGCGGCGGATCGGACAGGGGATACCTTAGCACAGATACGCAGTATTTT
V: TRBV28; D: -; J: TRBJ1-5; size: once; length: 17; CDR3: CASSFRASQTLDQPQHF; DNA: TGTGCCAGCAGTTTTAGGGCGTCCCAGACGCTGGATCAGCCCCAGCATTTT
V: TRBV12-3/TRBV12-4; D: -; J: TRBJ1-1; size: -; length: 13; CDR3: CASRLLSGAEAFF; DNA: TGTGCCAGCAGACTTCTCAGTGGGGCTGAAGCTTTCTTT
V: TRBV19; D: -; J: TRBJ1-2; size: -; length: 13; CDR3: CASSIQENYGYTF; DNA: TGTGCCAGTAGTATACAGGAGAACTATGGCTACACCTTC
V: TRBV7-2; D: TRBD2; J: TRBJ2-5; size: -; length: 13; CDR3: CASSFAEGGYQYF; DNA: TGTGCCAGCAGCTTCGCTGAGGGAGGGTACCAGTACTTC
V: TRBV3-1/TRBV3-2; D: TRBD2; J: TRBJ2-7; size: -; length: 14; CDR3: CASSPGTSGYEQYF; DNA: TGTGCCAGCAGTCCCGGGACTAGCGGCTACGAGCAGTACTTC
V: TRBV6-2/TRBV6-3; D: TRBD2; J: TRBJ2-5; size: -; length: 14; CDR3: CASSLGASGRTQYF; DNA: TGTGCCAGCAGTCTGGGGGCTAGCGGGAGGACCCAGTACTTC
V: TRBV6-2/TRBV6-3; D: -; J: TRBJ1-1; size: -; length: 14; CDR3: CASSYGGTNTEAFF; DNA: TGTGCCAGCAGTTACGGCGGGACGAACACTGAAGCTTTCTTT
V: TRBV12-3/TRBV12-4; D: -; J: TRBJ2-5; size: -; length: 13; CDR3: CASRQGPRETQYF; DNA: TGTGCCAGCAGGCAGGGACCGAGGGAGACCCAGTACTTC
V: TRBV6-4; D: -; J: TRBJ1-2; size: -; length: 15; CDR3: CASSANSVGSYGYTF; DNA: TGTGCCAGCAGTGCTAACAGCGTCGGGAGCTATGGCTACACCTTC
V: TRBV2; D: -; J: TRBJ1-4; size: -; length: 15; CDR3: CASSEAQGRNEKLFF; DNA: TGTGCCAGCAGTGAAGCGCAGGGTCGAAATGAAAAACTGTTTTTT
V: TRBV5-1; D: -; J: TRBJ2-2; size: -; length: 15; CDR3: CASSLTQGGTGELFF; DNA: TGCGCCAGCAGCCTTACCCAGGGAGGCACCGGGGAGCTGTTTTTT
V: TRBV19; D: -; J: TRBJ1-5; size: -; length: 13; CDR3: CASTTDRNQPQHF; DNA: TGTGCCAGTACCACAGACCGTAACCAGCCCCAGCATTTT
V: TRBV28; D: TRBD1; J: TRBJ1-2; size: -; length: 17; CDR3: CASSFLQGAQANYGYTF; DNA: TGTGCCAGCAGTTTCCTACAGGGGGCGCAAGCTAACTATGGCTACACCTTC
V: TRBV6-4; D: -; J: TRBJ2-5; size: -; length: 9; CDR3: CATQETQYF; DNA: TGTGCCACTCAAGAGACCCAGTACTTC
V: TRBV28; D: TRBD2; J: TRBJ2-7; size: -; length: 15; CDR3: CASSFIGREGREQYF; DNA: TGTGCCAGCAGTTTTATAGGGCGGGAGGGTCGCGAGCAGTACTTC